Shown below are 26 T cell receptor beta chains from a single sample sequenced in a study of cytomegalovirus exposure and HLA in healthy donors. PCR primers comprised 60 Vbeta and 13 Jbeta primers. Profiling relied on immunoSEQ multiplex PCR, and the TCRdb table lists in-frame clones only, not all of them. The sample yields about 94,000 clones, approximately 80% seen once. The specimen was PBMCs. The receptors were gathered from a man aged 25-40 years in good health and CMV-seronegative.

As to this clone: At the DNA level, this CDR3 is encoded by other sequences in the same sample as well. For the CDR3, the DNA is TGTGCCAGCAGCTTGACAGGGGGTAATGAAAAACTGTTTTTT. Residues: CASSLTGGNEKLFF. The rearrangement joins TRBV7-9 to TRBJ1-4, with 9 positions matching TRBD1. V gave up 3 bases and J gave up 4 bases; unmatched junction bases: 0. This CDR3 has 14 amino acids. The germline V gene has CDR1 SEHNR and CDR2 FQNEAQ (reference sequence).

V and J are TRBV7-8 and TRBJ2-2, with 9 positions matching TRBD1. V shed 1 base and J 6 bases; nucleotides not matched to a gene: 3. The CDR3 consists of 15 residues. Germline V gene data show CDR1 as SGHVS and CDR2 as FQNEAQ. CDR3 nucleotide sequence: TGTGCCAGCAGCTTAGGGACAGGGGCGGCCGGGGAGCTGTTTTTT. Protein sequence: CASSLGTGAAGELFF.

The rearrangement links TRBV14 to TRBJ1-2, with 8 nucleotides matching TRBD1. This CDR3 has 16 residues. Germline-derived CDR1 and CDR2 are SGHDN and FVKESK. The trim removed 5 bases at V and 0 bases at J, leaving 8 bases unmatched. CDR3: CASSALRTGTNYGYTF. DNA for the CDR3: TGTGCCAGCAGCGCTCTACGGACAGGGACTAACTATGGCTACACCTTC.

The chain couples TRBV9 to TRBJ2-5, with D perhaps TRBD1 (6 bases). Germline V gene lookup returns CDR1 SGDLS and CDR2 YYNGEE. The V end was cut by 0 bases, the J end by 5 bases, with 11 bases between. The length of the CDR3 is 14 residues. DNA of the CDR3: TGTGCCAGCAGCGTAGCTGGGGGCGGGGAGACCCAGTACTTC. Translated: CASSVAGGGETQYF.

This clone showed up just a few times. V is TRBV4-3 and J is TRBJ1-1; 11 nucleotides match TRBD1. CDR1 and CDR2 from the germline V gene are LGHNA and YSLEER. This CDR3 is 16 amino acids long. V shed 0 bases and J 2 bases; nucleotides not matched to a gene: 2. CDR3 in amino acids: CASSQERTGGNTEAFF. CDR3 in DNA: TGCGCCAGCAGCCAAGAGCGGACAGGGGGCAACACTGAAGCTTTCTTT.

The rearrangement links TRBV29-1 to TRBJ2-1, with TRBD2 identical over 10 bases. The V segment lost 4 bases and the J segment 5 bases; nucleotides outside the gene matches: 17. The germline V gene encodes CDR1 SQVTM and CDR2 ANQGSEA. This CDR3 spans 18 amino acids. The CDR3, as DNA: TGCAGCGTTGTCCGGGACGCACGGACTAGCGGAATTCACAATGAGCAGTTCTTC. Translating it yields CSVVRDARTSGIHNEQFF.

This chain links TRBV11-2 with TRBJ2-7; 7 bases align to TRBD1. Per germline, CDR1 SGHAT and CDR2 FQNNGV. The CDR3 has 15 residues. V was pared by 5 bases and J by 4 bases, with 11 bases of the junction left unmatched. CDR3 sequence (DNA): TGTGCCAGCAGCCCCCTAGGGACAGATTTTTACGAGCAGTACTTC. This gives the protein CASSPLGTDFYEQYF. Full variable domain (remainder filled in from reference TRBV11-2 and TRBJ2-7): EAGVAQSPRYKIIEKRQSVAFWCNPISGHATLYWYQQILGQGPKLLIQFQNNGVVDDSQLPKDRFSAERLKGVDSTLKIQPAKLEDSAVYLCASSPLGTDFYEQYFGPGTRLTVT.

This rearrangement joins TRBV28 to TRBJ2-1; D is possibly TRBD1 (5 bases). The CDR3 is 14 amino acids. The germline V gene has CDR1 MDHEN and CDR2 SYDVKM. V lost 5 bases and J 10 bases, leaving 18 bases between the germline ends. CDR3 region: CASSARMGPREQFF. The CDR3 nucleotides read TGTGCCAGCAGTGCGAGGATGGGGCCACGAGAGCAGTTCTTC.

The rearrangement joins TRBV19 to TRBJ1-1, with TRBD1 as a possible D gene (6 bases). Germline CDR1 reads LNHDA; CDR2 reads SQIVND (reference sequence). CDR3 length equals 14 residues. V was clipped by 6 bases and J by 1 base, with 12 bases between them. CDR3 residues: CASRTRTENTEAFF. CDR3 sequence (DNA): TGTGCCAGTAGAACCAGGACAGAGAACACTGAAGCTTTCTTT.

This clone was counted only a few times. The chain carries TRBV5-4 and TRBJ2-3, with TRBD2 identical over 8 bases. CDR3 length: 17 residues. CDR1 and CDR2 (germline): SGHNT, YYREEE (reference sequence). Trimming cost V 2 bases and J 3 bases; bases outside gene matches: 11. This chain's CDR3 is CASSLARGGISTDTQYF. CDR3 nucleotide sequence: TGTGCCAGCAGCTTAGCTCGGGGGGGCATCTCAACAGATACGCAGTATTTT.

This clone was seen just once. The rearrangement uses TRBV6-5 and TRBJ2-7, with 8 bases identical to TRBD1. The CDR3 covers 15 residues. With 2 bases clipped from V and 5 bases from J, the junction kept 8 bases outside the gene matches. The germline CDR1 and CDR2 sequences are MNHEY and SVGAGI. The CDR3 region is CASSYKRTGSNEQYF. The CDR3 coding sequence is TGTGCCAGCAGTTACAAAAGGACAGGGTCGAACGAGCAGTACTTC.

This chain uses TRBV27 with TRBJ1-1; maybe TRBD1 (6 bases). The CDR3 sequence is 14 residues long. Trimming took off 6 bases at V and 3 bases at J, with 14 bases between the two ends. The germline V gene has CDR1 MNHEY and CDR2 SMNVEV (reference sequence). The CDR3 spells CASSKTGMDTEAFF. In nucleotides, the CDR3 is TGTGCCAGCAGCAAGACAGGAATGGACACTGAAGCTTTCTTT.

This sequence joins TRBV7-2 and TRBJ1-2; 7 bases are a match to TRBD1. The V segment lost 2 bases and the J segment 7 bases; nucleotides outside the gene matches: 4. CDR1 SGHTA and CDR2 FQGNSA come from the germline V gene. The CDR3 consists of 13 residues. CDR3 nucleotides: TGTGCCAGCAGCTTAACGACAGGGAGTGGCTACACCTTC. Encoded protein: CASSLTTGSGYTF. Drawing the rest from reference TRBV7-2 and TRBJ1-2, the complete variable domain is GAGVSQSPSNKVTEKGKDVELRCDPISGHTALYWYRQSLGQGLEFLIYFQGNSAPDKSGLPSDRFSAERTGGSVSTLTIQRTQQEDSAVYLCASSLTTGSGYTFGSGTRLTVV.

The chain uses TRBV27 and TRBJ1-2, with D unresolved. The CDR3 totals 14 residues. CDR1 and CDR2 from the germline V gene are MNHEY and SMNVEV (reference sequence). V lost 6 bases and J 7 bases, leaving 18 bases between the germline ends. The CDR3 sequence: CASSGIGREGGYTF. In nucleotides, the CDR3 is TGTGCCAGCAGCGGAATTGGGAGAGAAGGTGGCTACACCTTC.

V and J are TRBV19 and TRBJ2-7; D possibly corresponds to TRBD2 (5 bases). V lost 4 bases and J 2 bases, leaving 12 bases between the germline ends. Germline loops: CDR1 LNHDA, CDR2 SQIVND (reference sequence). The CDR3 has 14 amino acids. The CDR3 here is CASSTRAGAYEQYF. The CDR3 nucleotides are TGTGCCAGTAGTACCCGGGCCGGGGCCTACGAGCAGTACTTC.

The chain carries TRBV11-2 and TRBJ2-7, with a weak D call TRBD1 (6 bases). Germline-derived CDR1 and CDR2 are SGHAT and FQNNGV. V gave up 6 bases and J gave up 3 bases, with 21 bases separating them. The CDR3 has 16 amino acids. In DNA form, the CDR3 reads TGTGCCAGCAGGGAGAGGGCAAAGGGGGAACACTACGAGCAGTACTTC. It translates to CASRERAKGEHYEQYF.

This clone was seen just once. The rearrangement links TRBV28 to TRBJ2-1; 7 positions match TRBD2. Germline CDR1 reads MDHEN; CDR2 reads SYDVKM. The CDR3 contains 17 residues. After removal of 8 bases from V and 3 bases from J, the junction contained 16 bases not matched to a gene. CDR3 coding DNA: TGTGCCAGCTTCCAACCCCGGTCGGGACTACACTACAATGAGCAGTTCTTC. Its translation: CASFQPRSGLHYNEQFF.

The chain uses TRBV7-2 and TRBJ2-5; a possible D gene is TRBD2 (6 bases). In germline, CDR1 is SGHTA, CDR2 FQGNSA. This CDR3 is 14 amino acids long. The germline V and J ends were trimmed by 0 bases and 7 bases, with 12 bases remaining between them. CDR3 in DNA: TGTGCCAGCAGCTTAGCCGGGGAGGAGGGGACCCAGTACTTC. The encoded protein is CASSLAGEEGTQYF.

V and J are TRBV18 and TRBJ2-2; 9 nucleotides agree with TRBD1. V trimming: 3 bases; J trimming: 4 bases; junction bases outside the gene matches: 6. The CDR3 is 16 residues long. From germline, CDR1 is KGHSH and CDR2 LQKENI. This CDR3 reads CASSPGGTGRTGELFF. In DNA, the CDR3 is TGTGCCAGCTCACCTGGTGGGACAGGGCGCACCGGGGAGCTGTTTTTT.

The J gene is TRBJ2-1, the V gene TRBV5-1, with TRBD1 identical over 7 bases. V was pared by 8 bases and J by 7 bases, with 6 bases of the junction left unmatched. CDR3 length: 12 amino acids. Germline lookup yields CDR1 SGHRS and CDR2 YFSETQ. CDR3 sequence reads: CASHRGWNEQFF. The CDR3 DNA reads TGCGCCAGTCACAGGGGATGGAATGAGCAGTTCTTC. Filled out from reference TRBV5-1 and TRBJ2-1, the complete variable domain reads KAGVTQTPRYLIKTRGQQVTLSCSPISGHRSVSWYQQTPGQGLQFLFEYFSETQRNKGNFPGRFSGRQFSNSRSEMNVSTLELGDSALYLCASHRGWNEQFFGPGTRLTVL.

The chain employs TRBV28 and TRBJ1-2; TRBD1 aligns across 8 bases. Germline CDR1 MDHEN, CDR2 SYDVKM. The CDR3 runs to 14 residues. With V trimmed by 7 bases and J by 5 bases, 9 bases remained unmatched. This chain's CDR3 is CASTLTGVGYGYTF. The CDR3, as DNA: TGTGCCAGCACTTTGACAGGGGTGGGGTATGGCTACACCTTC.

The chain combines TRBV19 with TRBJ2-3, with 9 positions matching TRBD2. Trimming at V came to 2 bases and at J to 2 bases, leaving 8 bases not matched to a gene. The V gene's germline CDR1 is LNHDA and CDR2 SQIVND (reference sequence). This CDR3 spans 17 amino acids. The CDR3 protein is CASSIWLGGGVTDTQYF. In DNA form, the CDR3 reads TGTGCCAGTAGTATATGGCTGGGCGGGGGGGTCACAGATACGCAGTATTTT.

The V and J genes are TRBV7-8 and TRBJ2-5; 9 bases match TRBD1. The J call may be in error: the DNA end matches TRBJ2-7 better. This CDR3 comprises 15 residues. The germline CDR1 and CDR2 sequences are SGHVS and FQNEAQ. The CDR3 sequence is CASSLEGTGKGEQYF. In nucleotides, the CDR3 is TGTGCCAGCAGCTTAGAGGGGACAGGGAAGGGCGAGCAGTACTTC.

The V call is TRBV18, the J call TRBJ1-2; a possible D gene is TRBD1 (5 bases). This CDR3 spans 14 amino acids. The ends were cut back, 2 bases at V and 6 bases at J, with 13 bases in the middle. Per the germline V gene, CDR1 is KGHSH and CDR2 is LQKENI. The CDR3 nucleotides are TGTGCCAGCTCACCATGGGCAGGGTCAAATGGCTACACCTTC. Protein sequence: CASSPWAGSNGYTF.

The V and J genes are TRBV27 and TRBJ2-7; tentative D call: TRBD2 (6 bases). Looked up from germline, CDR1 is MNHEY and CDR2 is SMNVEV (reference sequence). The CDR3 runs 14 residues. V was clipped by 3 bases and J by 2 bases, with 11 bases between them. CDR3 sequence reads: CASSFGGRAYEQYF. As DNA, the CDR3 is TGTGCCAGCAGTTTCGGGGGACGCGCCTACGAGCAGTACTTC.

This clone was observed a few times. The chain recombines TRBV5-1 with TRBJ1-3; the match to TRBD1 covers 7 bases. In germline, CDR1 is SGHRS, CDR2 YFSETQ. This CDR3 has 16 residues. The V gene end was trimmed by 0 bases and the J gene end by 2 bases; junction bases not matched to a gene: 5. CDR3 bases: TGCGCCAGCAGCTTGGACGGGCAGGGGGCTGGAAACACCATATATTTT. Translation: CASSLDGQGAGNTIYF. Drawing the rest from reference TRBV5-1 and TRBJ1-3, the complete variable domain is KAGVTQTPRYLIKTRGQQVTLSCSPISGHRSVSWYQQTPGQGLQFLFEYFSETQRNKGNFPGRFSGRQFSNSRSEMNVSTLELGDSALYLCASSLDGQGAGNTIYFGEGSWLTVV.